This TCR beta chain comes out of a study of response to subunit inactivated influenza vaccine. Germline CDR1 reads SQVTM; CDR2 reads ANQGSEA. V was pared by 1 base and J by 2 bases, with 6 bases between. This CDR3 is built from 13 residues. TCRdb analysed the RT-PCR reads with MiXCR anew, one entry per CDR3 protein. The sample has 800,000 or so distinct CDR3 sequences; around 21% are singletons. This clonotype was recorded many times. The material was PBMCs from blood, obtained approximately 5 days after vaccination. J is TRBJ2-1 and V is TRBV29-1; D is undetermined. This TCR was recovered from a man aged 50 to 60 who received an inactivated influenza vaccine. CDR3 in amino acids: CSVEGATYNEQFF. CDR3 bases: TGCAGCGTTGAAGGGGCGACCTACAATGAGCAGTTCTTC.